The 16 T cell receptor beta chains reported below all come from one sample, sequenced in a study of T cell responses to AZD1222 COVID-19 vaccine. Assay used: immunoSEQ multiplex PCR; TCRdb lists only in-frame clones, some missing. There are over 150,000 clones in the sample; roughly 92% occur only once, and over 0.95% lies in the top ten. The sample in question was peripheral blood, obtained 28 days after the second AZD1222 dose. These receptors came from an adult who received the AZD1222 COVID-19 vaccine.

This chain connects TRBV6-4 to TRBJ2-3; D ambiguous. Trimming took 0 bases from V and 5 from J, leaving 6 bases between them. The CDR3 runs 13 residues. Germline V gene sequence: CDR1 MRHNA, CDR2 SNTAGT. This CDR3 is CASSDSRGDTQYF. The DNA for the CDR3 is TGTGCCAGCAGTGACTCGAGAGGAGATACGCAGTATTTT.

This clone occurred once. The CDR3 DNA is TGTGCCAGCAGTTACGAGGCAGACACTGAAGCTTTCTTT. This codes for CASSYEADTEAFF. J is TRBJ1-1 and V is TRBV6-5; D call uncertain. Germline V CDR1 and CDR2: MNHEY, SVGAGI. V was shortened by 2 bases and J by 3 bases, with 7 bases between the two germline ends. The CDR3 runs to 13 residues.

The chain links TRBV2 to TRBJ2-7; weak D call: TRBD2 (6 bases). Per the germline V gene, CDR1 is SNHLY and CDR2 is FYNNEI. The CDR3 is made up of 14 amino acids. Trimming stripped 5 bases from V and 6 bases from J, with 17 bases between. In DNA form, the CDR3 reads TGTGCCAGCAGTCCTGGGGTAGCGGCAGTCGAGCAGTACTTC. Residues: CASSPGVAAVEQYF.

The rearrangement uses TRBV6-5 and TRBJ1-1; 10 bases are a match to TRBD1. The CDR3 sequence is 15 residues long. J lost 10 bases, V lost 7 bases, and 15 bases had no gene match. CDR1 and CDR2 (germline): MNHEY, SVGAGI. CDR3 amino acids: CASTLYDRGRWGAFF. As DNA, the CDR3 is TGTGCCAGCACCTTGTATGACAGGGGGCGGTGGGGAGCTTTCTTT.

This chain connects TRBV4-3 to TRBJ1-5; D unclear. Trimming took 0 bases from V and 3 from J, leaving 12 bases between them. CDR1 is LGHNA, CDR2 YSLEER, per germline. The CDR3 runs to 16 residues. The CDR3 here is CASSQDSAGFNQPQHF. CDR3 in DNA: TGCGCCAGCAGCCAAGACAGTGCGGGCTTCAATCAGCCCCAGCATTTT.

The rearrangement links TRBV19 to TRBJ1-5, with 8 nucleotides matching TRBD1. The CDR3 loop spans 16 amino acids. The germline V gene encodes CDR1 LNHDA and CDR2 SQIVND (reference sequence). V was pared by 5 bases and J by 0 bases, with 6 bases of the junction left unmatched. The CDR3 here is CASSLPDRASNQPQHF. In DNA, the CDR3 is TGTGCCAGTAGTTTACCGGACAGGGCTAGCAATCAGCCCCAGCATTTT.

This chain joins TRBV7-9 and TRBJ1-6; 9 positions match TRBD1. The germline V gene has CDR1 SEHNR and CDR2 FQNEAQ (reference sequence). This CDR3 has 14 residues. Germline trimming cut 6 bases from V and 10 bases from J; bases unmatched to any gene: 7. CDR3 amino acids: CASRPPGQGSPLHF. The CDR3 DNA reads TGTGCCAGCAGGCCCCCGGGACAGGGCTCACCCCTCCACTTT.

V and J are TRBV6-5 and TRBJ2-7; D is uncertain. The CDR3 has 16 amino acids. CDR1 and CDR2 from the germline V gene are MNHEY and SVGAGI. The V end lost 2 bases, the J end lost 3 bases, and 17 bases lay between the germline ends. The CDR3 sequence: CASSYTTRAPIYEQYF. DNA of the CDR3: TGTGCCAGCAGTTACACAACACGGGCCCCGATCTACGAGCAGTACTTC.

The chain has TRBV30 and TRBJ2-1, with D unresolved. V lost 0 bases and J 9 bases, leaving 9 bases between the germline ends. Per the germline V gene, CDR1 is GTSNPN and CDR2 is SVGIG (reference sequence). This CDR3 is 12 amino acids long. As DNA, the CDR3 is TGTGCCTGGAGTGTACAAGGACCTGAGCAGTTCTTC. It codes for CAWSVQGPEQFF. Supplemented by reference TRBV30 and TRBJ2-1, the full variable domain reads SQTIHQWPATLVQPVGSPLSLECTVEGTSNPNLYWYRQAAGRGLQLLFYSVGIGQISSEVPQNLSASRPQDRQFILSSKKLLLSDSGFYLCAWSVQGPEQFFGPGTRLTVL.

CDR3 DNA: TGTGCCATCAGTTCCCAGGGGTATGGCTACACCTTC. This translates into CAISSQGYGYTF. The chain is built from TRBV10-3 and TRBJ1-2; the D gene is possibly TRBD1 (6 bases). Trimming removed 5 bases from V and 5 bases from J, with 9 bases in between. Germline V CDR1 and CDR2: ENHRY, SYGVKD. The CDR3 extends over 12 amino acids.

This clone was seen only once. J is TRBJ2-1 and V is TRBV13; D possibly corresponds to TRBD2 (6 bases). Germline V lookup: CDR1 PRHDT, CDR2 FYEKMQ (reference sequence). The length of the CDR3 is 14 residues. Trimming removed 4 bases at V and 7 bases at J, with 14 bases between. This CDR3 reads CASSWRDSRNEQFF. In DNA, the CDR3 is TGTGCCAGCAGCTGGCGGGACTCGCGGAATGAGCAGTTCTTC.

The chain carries TRBV5-1 and TRBJ1-1; perhaps TRBD1 as D (5 bases). The CDR3 covers 14 residues. V was cut by 1 base and J by 0 bases, with 7 bases left in between. Germline loops: CDR1 SGHRS, CDR2 YFSETQ. The CDR3 here is CASSLWDLNTEAFF. The CDR3 nucleotides read TGCGCCAGCAGCTTGTGGGACCTGAACACTGAAGCTTTCTTT. The full variable domain, in which reference TRBV5-1 and TRBJ1-1 provide the parts outside the CDR3, is KAGVTQTPRYLIKTRGQQVTLSCSPISGHRSVSWYQQTPGQGLQFLFEYFSETQRNKGNFPGRFSGRQFSNSRSEMNVSTLELGDSALYLCASSLWDLNTEAFFGQGTRLTVV.

The gene calls are TRBV6-4 and TRBJ2-1, with 10 nucleotides matching TRBD1. The V gene's germline CDR1 is MRHNA and CDR2 SNTAGT. V shed 6 bases and J 3 bases; nucleotides not matched to a gene: 5. This CDR3 is built from 15 residues. The CDR3 spells CASSETGGDYNEQFF. In nucleotides, the CDR3 is TGTGCCAGCAGCGAGACAGGGGGCGACTACAATGAGCAGTTCTTC.

The J gene is TRBJ1-2, the V gene TRBV20-1; possibly TRBD1 for D (6 bases). The CDR3 covers 12 residues. Trimming pared 3 bases from V and 5 bases from J, leaving 10 bases between. The germline gives CDR1 DFQATT, CDR2 SNEGSKA (reference sequence). CDR3 in DNA: TGCAGTGCTAGTTATCAGGGGTATGGCTACACCTTC. Its translation: CSASYQGYGYTF.

The CDR3 DNA reads as TGCGCCAGCAGTGGAACTAGCGGGGGGGCCTTGGAGCAGTTCTTC. Protein product: CASSGTSGGALEQFF. The chain employs TRBV10-1 and TRBJ2-1; 13 bases are a match to TRBD2. CDR1 and CDR2 (germline): WNHNN, SYGVQD (reference sequence). The CDR3 totals 15 residues. The trim removed 4 bases at V and 10 bases at J, leaving 7 bases unmatched.

V and J are TRBV6-5 and TRBJ1-6, with 7 bases fitting TRBD1. Germline CDR1 is MNHEY and CDR2 is SVGAGI. The CDR3 sequence is 14 residues long. V shed 5 bases, J shed 7 bases, and the junction held 5 bases outside the gene matches. The CDR3 loop is CASSTGQTNSPLHF. As DNA, the CDR3 is TGTGCCAGCAGTACGGGACAGACCAATTCACCCCTCCACTTT.